The entry below describes one T cell receptor beta chain. Only in-frame clones appear in the TCRdb table, and some are missing; sequencing was by immunoSEQ multiplex PCR. Seen here are 200,000 to 250,000 clones, roughly 94% observed once, and the top ten hold approximately 1.4%. Trimming cost V 1 base and J 0 bases, with 6 bases left between them. The germline V gene encodes CDR1 MGHRA and CDR2 YSYEKL. The CDR3 runs to 15 residues. This sample is drawn from a study of control samples from healthy donors and cancer patients. Sequencing was done on a sample of blood. The chain joins TRBV4-1 to TRBJ1-4; no clear D gene. This sequence originates from a man aged 45-65 years in good health. In DNA, the CDR3 is TGCGCCAGCAGCCAAGGACGGGCAACTAATGAAAAACTGTTTTTT. It encodes CASSQGRATNEKLFF.